A selection of T cell receptor beta chains follows, all from one sample in a study of EBV T-cell therapy then PD-1 blockade in nasopharyngeal carcinoma. Method: immunoSEQ multiplex PCR; TCRdb's copy keeps in-frame clones and lacks some. Among roughly 22,000 clones listed, under 90% were seen once. For these receptors, no antigen is known. This specimen was CD8+ T cells from blood, taken at day -245 from a patient whose treatment included autologous EBV-specific T cells and nivolumab. The receptor set was obtained from a man aged 35-49 years with nasopharyngeal carcinoma. The CDR3 runs from the conserved cysteine through the conserved F or W. D genes are given only for firm matches. Some rows mark clone size as missing; the rest say once, few, many or name a class of expanded clone.

>NA|TRBJ2-7|NA|TRBV12-2
CASRLQGAYEQYF
TGTGCAAGTCGCTTACAAGGGGCCTACGAGCAGTACTTC
>TRBD1|TRBJ2-3|few|TRBV19
CASSTPYRDRRGTDTQYF
TGTGCCAGTAGTACCCCTTACCGGGACAGGAGAGGCACAGATACGCAGTATTTT
>NA|TRBJ1-5|once|TRBV6-5
CASSPRGNQPQHF
TGTGCCAGCAGTCCCAGAGGCAATCAGCCCCAGCATTTT
>NA|TRBJ1-1|NA|TRBV4-3
CASSQYREPNTEAFF
TGCGCCAGCAGCCAGTACAGGGAACCTAACACTGAAGCTTTCTTT
>TRBD1|TRBJ1-2|NA|TRBV19
CASIRDRTGVGYGYTF
TGTGCCAGTATCCGGGACCGGACAGGGGTGGGATATGGCTACACCTTC
>TRBD1|TRBJ1-5|NA|TRBV6-2/TRBV6-3
CASSQEDREASQPQHF
TGTGCCAGCAGTCAAGAGGACAGGGAGGCATCTCAGCCCCAGCATTTT
>NA|TRBJ2-2|NA|TRBV4-3
CASSQVLFGAATGELFF
TGCGCCAGCAGCCAAGTTTTGTTCGGGGCCGCCACCGGGGAGCTGTTTTTT
>NA|TRBJ2-6|NA|TRBV4-3
CASSQEEGNLSGANVLTF
TGCGCCAGCAGCCAAGAGGAGGGAAATCTCTCTGGGGCCAACGTCCTGACTTTC
>NA|TRBJ1-1|NA|TRBV9
CASSAGPMNTEAFF
TGTGCCAGCAGCGCGGGACCGATGAACACTGAAGCTTTCTTT
>NA|TRBJ1-1|few|TRBV13
CASSSPGEAFF
TGTGCCAGCAGCTCACCAGGAGAAGCTTTCTTT
>NA|TRBJ2-5|NA|TRBV7-9
CASSFTETGKETQYF
TGTGCCAGCAGCTTTACGGAAACAGGGAAAGAGACCCAGTACTTC
>TRBD1|TRBJ1-4|NA|TRBV30
CAWSVGWTGKNEKLFF
TGTGCCTGGAGTGTAGGATGGACAGGGAAAAATGAAAAACTGTTTTTT
>TRBD1|TRBJ2-5|NA|TRBV7-8
CASSRLIQGPIKETQYF
TGTGCCAGCAGCCGTCTGATACAGGGGCCGATCAAAGAGACCCAGTACTTC
>NA|TRBJ2-3|NA|TRBV6-2/TRBV6-3
CASSYSRRPSTDTQYF
TGTGCCAGCAGTTACTCCCGGCGCCCGAGCACAGATACGCAGTATTTT
>TRBD1|TRBJ2-7|NA|TRBV28
CASSMGQGAYEQYF
TGTGCCAGCAGTATGGGACAGGGGGCGTACGAGCAGTACTTC
>NA|TRBJ1-5|NA|TRBV27
CASTGGGSNQPQHF
TGTGCCAGCACCGGGGGAGGGAGCAATCAGCCCCAGCATTTT
>NA|TRBJ1-1|NA|TRBV5-1
CASSSRIGTEAFF
TGCGCCAGCAGCTCCCGTATTGGCACTGAAGCTTTCTTT
>TRBD1|TRBJ2-3|NA|TRBV5-4
CASSLEQGWRTDTQYF
TGTGCCAGCAGCTTGGAACAGGGGTGGCGCACAGATACGCAGTATTTT
>TRBD1|TRBJ1-2|NA|TRBV7-8
CATLLGDRGGYGYTF
TGTGCCACTTTATTGGGGGACAGGGGGGGCTATGGCTACACCTTC
>TRBD1|TRBJ2-7|NA|TRBV10-3
CAITGAPSYEQYF
TGTGCCATAACAGGGGCTCCTTCCTACGAGCAGTACTTC
>NA|TRBJ2-2|NA|TRBV25-1
CASSEPRGETNTGELFF
TGTGCCAGCAGTGAACCCCGGGGAGAGACGAACACCGGGGAGCTGTTTTTT
>NA|TRBJ1-5|NA|TRBV4-1
CASSHRPVRYNQPQHF
TGCGCCAGCAGCCATAGGCCGGTGAGGTACAATCAGCCCCAGCATTTT
>TRBD1|TRBJ2-3|once|TRBV30
CAWRTGQGTDTQYF
TGTGCCTGGAGAACGGGACAGGGCACAGATACGCAGTATTTT
>NA|TRBJ1-3|NA|TRBV6-1
CASSLGAPSGNTMYF
TGTGCCAGCAGCCTGGGGGCTCCATCTGGAAACACCATGTATTTT
>NA|TRBJ1-3|medium-sized|TRBV4-3
CASSNGHYSGNTIYF
TGCGCCAGCAGTAACGGACACTACTCTGGAAACACCATATATTTT
>TRBD1|TRBJ2-7|NA|TRBV5-3
CARSWLGQGCYEQYF
TGTGCCAGAAGCTGGCTAGGACAGGGTTGCTACGAGCAGTACTTC
>NA|TRBJ2-7|NA|TRBV7-8
CASSYRSVGYEQYF
TGTGCCAGCAGCTACAGGTCGGTGGGGTACGAGCAGTACTTC
>NA|TRBJ2-7|NA|TRBV4-3
CASSQEMGTPYEQYF
TGCGCCAGCAGCCAAGAGATGGGCACCCCCTACGAGCAGTACTTC
>TRBD1|TRBJ2-3|NA|TRBV7-9
CASSPRRGGQGTQYF
TGTGCCAGCAGCCCCCGGCGGGGAGGACAGGGTACGCAGTATTTT
>NA|TRBJ2-5|NA|TRBV4-3
CASSQDPGPQGETQYF
TGCGCCAGCAGCCAAGATCCGGGACCCCAGGGGGAGACCCAGTACTTC
>NA|TRBJ1-2|NA|TRBV29-1
CSVGRDVAGYGYTF
TGCAGCGTTGGTCGCGATGTAGCTGGCTATGGCTACACCTTC
>TRBD1|TRBJ2-7|NA|TRBV7-9
CASSVDRREQYF
TGTGCCAGCAGCGTGGACAGGAGAGAGCAGTACTTC
>TRBD2|TRBJ2-3|NA|TRBV4-2
CASSPGLADGTDTQYF
TGTGCCAGCAGCCCGGGACTAGCGGACGGCACAGATACGCAGTATTTT
>NA|TRBJ1-2|few|TRBV27
CASSHRGGYTF
TGTGCCAGCAGTCACCGGGGTGGCTACACCTTC
>NA|TRBJ2-1|NA|TRBV11-2
CASSRLRGIGMNEQFF
TGTGCCAGCAGCCGCCTAAGGGGGATCGGTATGAATGAGCAGTTCTTC
>TRBD2|TRBJ2-1|NA|TRBV4-3
CASSLRVAGYNEQFF
TGCGCCAGCAGCCTACGGGTAGCGGGTTACAATGAGCAGTTCTTC
>TRBD1|TRBJ1-2|NA|TRBV29-1
CSVQRDSLNYGYTF
TGCAGCGTCCAACGGGACAGCCTTAACTATGGCTACACCTTC
>NA|TRBJ2-7|NA|TRBV9
CASKGEGYEQYF
TGTGCCAGCAAGGGCGAAGGGTACGAGCAGTACTTC
>TRBD1|TRBJ1-4|NA|TRBV28
CASRERGQANEKLFF
TGTGCCAGCAGGGAGAGGGGGCAGGCTAATGAAAAACTGTTTTTT
>NA|TRBJ2-1|NA|TRBV7-9
CASSLASYNEQFF
TGTGCCAGCAGCTTGGCTAGCTACAATGAGCAGTTCTTC
>NA|TRBJ1-2|NA|TRBV12-3/TRBV12-4
CASSHRGGYGYTF
TGTGCCAGCAGTCATAGAGGGGGATATGGCTACACCTTC
>NA|TRBJ1-2|NA|TRBV5-1
CASSSESQGYGYTF
TGCGCCAGCAGCTCCGAATCGCAGGGATATGGCTACACCTTC
>TRBD1|TRBJ2-7|NA|TRBV7-9
CASSPRDRGTYEQYF
TGTGCCAGCAGCCCCAGGGACAGGGGCACCTACGAGCAGTACTTC
>NA|TRBJ1-1|NA|TRBV4-3
CASSTRTGNTEAFF
TGCGCCAGCAGCACTCGAACAGGGAACACTGAAGCTTTCTTT
>NA|TRBJ2-7|once|TRBV6-2/TRBV6-3
CASSYEGPSNEQYF
TGTGCCAGCAGTTACGAGGGGCCGTCGAACGAGCAGTACTTC